Below are 7 T cell receptor beta chains sequenced from a single sample in a study of Ad26.COV2.S vaccination and SARS-CoV-2 variants. The assay was immunoSEQ multiplex PCR, and TCRdb's table has in-frame clones only and misses some. In the table there are about 240,000 clones, around nine tenths of which are singletons. Treatment given: about 20 received Ad26.COV2.S at low or high dose, single or two shots; roughly 5 received placebo; per-sample allocation not given. Material that was analyzed had been drawn on day 63 after the first vaccine or placebo injection. The source material was peripheral blood, sampled in a trial of Ad26.COV2.S vaccine versus placebo. Receptor source: a person aged 18 to 65 who received the Ad26.COV2.S COVID-19 vaccine or a placebo.

The genes are TRBV11-2 and TRBJ2-7; perhaps TRBD2 as D (6 bases). V gave up 1 base and J gave up 2 bases, with 9 bases separating them. The germline gives CDR1 SGHAT, CDR2 FQNNGV. This CDR3 has 14 residues. The CDR3 here is CASSLGDSTYEQYF. The CDR3 DNA sequence: TGTGCCAGCAGCTTAGGGGACTCGACCTACGAGCAGTACTTC. Looking up the rest from reference TRBV11-2 and TRBJ2-7 gives the full variable domain: EAGVAQSPRYKIIEKRQSVAFWCNPISGHATLYWYQQILGQGPKLLIQFQNNGVVDDSQLPKDRFSAERLKGVDSTLKIQPAKLEDSAVYLCASSLGDSTYEQYFGPGTRLTVT.

The V gene is TRBV18, the J gene TRBJ2-7; 9 bases match TRBD1. This CDR3 is built from 16 residues. The trim removed 1 base at V and 5 bases at J, leaving 9 bases unmatched. CDR1 is KGHSH and CDR2 is LQKENI in the germline V gene. The CDR3 region is CASSPLSGQGYDEQYF. CDR3 DNA: TGTGCCAGCTCACCACTTTCGGGACAGGGTTACGACGAGCAGTACTTC.

The V call is TRBV2, the J call TRBJ1-2; TRBD1 aligns across 7 bases. Trimming cost V 7 bases and J 4 bases; bases outside gene matches: 6. Looked up from germline, CDR1 is SNHLY and CDR2 is FYNNEI. The CDR3 loop spans 13 amino acids. CDR3 sequence: CASTGGSFYGYTF. CDR3 sequence (DNA): TGTGCCAGCACAGGGGGGAGTTTCTATGGCTACACCTTC.

This chain connects TRBV18 to TRBJ2-7, with 8 positions matching TRBD1. Per germline, CDR1 KGHSH and CDR2 LQKENI. The CDR3 covers 15 residues. V was clipped by 6 bases and J by 2 bases; unmatched bases: 9. DNA for the CDR3: TGTGCCAGCTCCCGAGGGACAGGCGTTGCCTACGAGCAGTACTTC. Its protein is CASSRGTGVAYEQYF.

This chain joins TRBV2 and TRBJ2-5; 9 bases are a match to TRBD1. Germline-derived CDR1 and CDR2 are SNHLY and FYNNEI. The CDR3 contains 17 residues. V trimming: 11 bases; J trimming: 1 base; junction bases outside the gene matches: 17. DNA for the CDR3: TGTGCCGGCCGGGGACAGGGCCGCACCTACTCCCAAGAGACCCAGTACTTC. It yields the protein CAGRGQGRTYSQETQYF.

The J gene is TRBJ2-1, the V gene TRBV30; no clear D. The CDR3 extends over 12 amino acids. V was shortened by 1 base and J by 6 bases, with 7 bases between the two germline ends. Germline lookup yields CDR1 GTSNPN and CDR2 SVGIG (reference sequence). CDR3 amino acids: CAWSGRANEQFF. The CDR3 DNA is TGTGCCTGGAGTGGCAGAGCCAATGAGCAGTTCTTC. Using reference TRBV30 and TRBJ2-1 for the parts outside the CDR3, the full variable domain is SQTIHQWPATLVQPVGSPLSLECTVEGTSNPNLYWYRQAAGRGLQLLFYSVGIGQISSEVPQNLSASRPQDRQFILSSKKLLLSDSGFYLCAWSGRANEQFFGPGTRLTVL.

The chain carries TRBV30 and TRBJ2-1, with D tentatively TRBD1 (6 bases). Deletions cut 4 bases from V and 6 bases from J, with 10 bases between. Germline V gene lookup returns CDR1 GTSNPN and CDR2 SVGIG (reference sequence). The CDR3 has 12 residues. As DNA, the CDR3 is TGTGCCTGGAACAAACAGGGCAATGAGCAGTTCTTC. Encoded protein: CAWNKQGNEQFF.